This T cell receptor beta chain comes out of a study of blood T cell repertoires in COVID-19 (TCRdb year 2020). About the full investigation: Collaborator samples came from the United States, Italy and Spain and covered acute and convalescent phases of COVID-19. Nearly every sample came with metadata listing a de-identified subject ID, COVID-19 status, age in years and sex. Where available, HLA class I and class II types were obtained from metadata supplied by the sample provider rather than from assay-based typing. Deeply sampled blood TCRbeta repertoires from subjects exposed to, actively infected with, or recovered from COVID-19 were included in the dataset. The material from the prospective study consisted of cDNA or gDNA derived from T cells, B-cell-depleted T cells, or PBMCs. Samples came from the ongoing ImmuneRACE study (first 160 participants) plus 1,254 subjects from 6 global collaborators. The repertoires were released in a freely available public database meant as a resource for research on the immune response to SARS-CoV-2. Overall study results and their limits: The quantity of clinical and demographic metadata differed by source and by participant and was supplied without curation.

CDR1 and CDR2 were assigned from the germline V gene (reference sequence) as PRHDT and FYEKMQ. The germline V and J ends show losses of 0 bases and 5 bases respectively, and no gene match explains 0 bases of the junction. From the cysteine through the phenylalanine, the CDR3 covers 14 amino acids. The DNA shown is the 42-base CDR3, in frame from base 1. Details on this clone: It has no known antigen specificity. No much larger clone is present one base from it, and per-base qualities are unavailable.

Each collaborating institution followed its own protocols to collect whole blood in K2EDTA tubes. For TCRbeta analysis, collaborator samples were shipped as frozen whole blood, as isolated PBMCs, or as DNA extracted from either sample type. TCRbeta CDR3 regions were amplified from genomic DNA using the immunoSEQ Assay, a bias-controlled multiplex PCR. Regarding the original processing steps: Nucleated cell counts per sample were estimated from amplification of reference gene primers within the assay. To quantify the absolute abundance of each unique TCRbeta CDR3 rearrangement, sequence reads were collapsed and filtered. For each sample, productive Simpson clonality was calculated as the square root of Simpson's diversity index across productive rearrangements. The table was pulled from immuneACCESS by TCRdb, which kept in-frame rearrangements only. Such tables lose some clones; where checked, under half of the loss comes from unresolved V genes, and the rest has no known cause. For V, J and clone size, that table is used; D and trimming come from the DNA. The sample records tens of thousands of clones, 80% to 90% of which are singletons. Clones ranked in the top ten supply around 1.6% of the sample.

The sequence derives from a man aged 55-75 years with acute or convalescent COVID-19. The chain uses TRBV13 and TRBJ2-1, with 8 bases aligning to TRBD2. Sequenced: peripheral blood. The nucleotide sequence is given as TGTGCCAGCAGCTTAGGGGGACTAGACAATGAGCAGTTCTTC. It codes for CASSLGGLDNEQFF.